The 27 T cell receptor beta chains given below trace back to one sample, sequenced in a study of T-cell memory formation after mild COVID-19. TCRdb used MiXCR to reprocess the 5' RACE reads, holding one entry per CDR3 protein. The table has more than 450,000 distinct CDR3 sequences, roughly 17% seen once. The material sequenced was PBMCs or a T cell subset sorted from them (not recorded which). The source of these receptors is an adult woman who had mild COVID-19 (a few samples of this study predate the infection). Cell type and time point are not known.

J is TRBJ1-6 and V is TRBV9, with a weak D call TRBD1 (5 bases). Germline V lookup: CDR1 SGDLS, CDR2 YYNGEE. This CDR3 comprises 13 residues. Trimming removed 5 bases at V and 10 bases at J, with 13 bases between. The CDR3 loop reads CASSRGEGSPLHF. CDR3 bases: TGTGCCAGCAGTAGAGGTGAGGGGTCACCCCTCCACTTT. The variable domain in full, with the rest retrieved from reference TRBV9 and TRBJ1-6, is DSGVTQTPKHLITATGQRVTLRCSPRSGDLSVYWYQQSLDQGLQFLIQYYNGEERAKGNILERFSAQQFPDLHSELNLSSLELGDSALYFCASSRGEGSPLHFGNGTRLTVT.

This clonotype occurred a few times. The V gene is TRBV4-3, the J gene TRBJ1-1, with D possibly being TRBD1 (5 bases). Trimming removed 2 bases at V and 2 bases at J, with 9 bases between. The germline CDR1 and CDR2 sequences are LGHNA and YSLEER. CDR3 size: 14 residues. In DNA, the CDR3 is TGCGCCAGCAGCCAATGGCAGGGAAACACTGAAGCTTTCTTT. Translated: CASSQWQGNTEAFF.

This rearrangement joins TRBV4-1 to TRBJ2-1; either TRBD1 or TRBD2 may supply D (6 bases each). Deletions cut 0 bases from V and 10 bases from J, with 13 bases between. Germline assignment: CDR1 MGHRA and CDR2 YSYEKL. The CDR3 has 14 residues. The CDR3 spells CASSQEGGLPEQFF. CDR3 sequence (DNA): TGCGCCAGCAGCCAAGAAGGGGGACTCCCCGAGCAGTTCTTC.

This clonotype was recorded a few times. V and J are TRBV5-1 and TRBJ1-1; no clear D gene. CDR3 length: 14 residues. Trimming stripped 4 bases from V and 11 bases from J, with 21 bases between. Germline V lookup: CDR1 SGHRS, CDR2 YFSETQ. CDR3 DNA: TGCGCCAGCAGCCAGAATCCGAGGGCCATGGCGGCTTTCTTT. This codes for CASSQNPRAMAAFF.

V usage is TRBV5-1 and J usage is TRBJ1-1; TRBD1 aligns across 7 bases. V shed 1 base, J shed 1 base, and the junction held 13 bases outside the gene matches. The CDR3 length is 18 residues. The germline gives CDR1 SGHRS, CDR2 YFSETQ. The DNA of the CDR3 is TGCGCCAGCAGCTTGAGGGTCCTACAGGGGCCTCCGAACACTGAAGCTTTCTTT. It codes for CASSLRVLQGPPNTEAFF.

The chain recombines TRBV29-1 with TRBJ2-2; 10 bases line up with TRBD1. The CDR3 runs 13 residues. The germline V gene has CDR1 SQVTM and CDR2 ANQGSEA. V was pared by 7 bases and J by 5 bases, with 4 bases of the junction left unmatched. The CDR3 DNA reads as TGCAGCGCGGGGGACAGGGGAACCGGGGAGCTGTTTTTT. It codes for CSAGDRGTGELFF.

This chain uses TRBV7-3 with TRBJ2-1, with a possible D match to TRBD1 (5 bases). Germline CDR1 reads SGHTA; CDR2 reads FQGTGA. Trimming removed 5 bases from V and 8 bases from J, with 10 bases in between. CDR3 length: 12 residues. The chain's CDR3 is CASSHGHDEQFF. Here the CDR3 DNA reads TGTGCCAGCAGCCACGGACATGATGAGCAGTTCTTC.

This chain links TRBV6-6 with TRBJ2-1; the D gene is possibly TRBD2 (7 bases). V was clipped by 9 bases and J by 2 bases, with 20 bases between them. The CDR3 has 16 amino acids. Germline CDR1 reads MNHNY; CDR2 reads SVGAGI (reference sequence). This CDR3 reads CARTLQGLPAYNEQFF. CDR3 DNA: TGTGCCAGAACCCTACAGGGACTACCCGCCTACAATGAGCAGTTCTTC.

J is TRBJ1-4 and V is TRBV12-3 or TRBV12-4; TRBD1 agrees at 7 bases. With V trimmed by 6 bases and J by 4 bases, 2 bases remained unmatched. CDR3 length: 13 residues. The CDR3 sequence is CASRQGNNEKLFF. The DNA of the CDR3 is TGTGCCAGCAGACAGGGGAATAATGAAAAACTGTTTTTT.

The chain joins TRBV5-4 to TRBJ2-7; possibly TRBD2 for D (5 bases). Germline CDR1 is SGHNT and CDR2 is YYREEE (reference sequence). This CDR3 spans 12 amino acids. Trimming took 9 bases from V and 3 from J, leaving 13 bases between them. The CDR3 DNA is TGTGCCACGAACCGCCGGGACTACGAGCAGTACTTC. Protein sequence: CATNRRDYEQYF. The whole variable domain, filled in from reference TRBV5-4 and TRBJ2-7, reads ETGVTQSPTHLIKTRGQQVTLRCSSQSGHNTVSWYQQALGQGPQFIFQYYREEENGRGNFPPRFSGLQFPNYSSELNVNALELDDSALYLCATNRRDYEQYFGPGTRLTVT.

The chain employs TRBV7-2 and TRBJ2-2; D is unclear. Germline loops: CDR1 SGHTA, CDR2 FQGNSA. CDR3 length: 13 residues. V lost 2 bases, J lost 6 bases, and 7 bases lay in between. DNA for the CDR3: TGTGCCAGCAGCTTATACGAGGCCGGGGAGCTGTTTTTT. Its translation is CASSLYEAGELFF.

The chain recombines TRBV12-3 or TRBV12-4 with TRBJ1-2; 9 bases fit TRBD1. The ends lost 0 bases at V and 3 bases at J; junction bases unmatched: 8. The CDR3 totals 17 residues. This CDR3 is CASSLARWRTGDYGYTF. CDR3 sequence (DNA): TGTGCCAGCAGTTTAGCGCGATGGAGGACAGGGGACTATGGCTACACCTTC.

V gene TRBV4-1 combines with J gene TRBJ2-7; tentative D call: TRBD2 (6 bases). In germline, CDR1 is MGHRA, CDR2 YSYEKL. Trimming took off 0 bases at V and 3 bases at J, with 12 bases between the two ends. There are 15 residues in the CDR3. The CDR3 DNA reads TGCGCCAGCAGCCAAGAGACAGCGGGTTACTACGAGCAGTACTTC. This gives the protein CASSQETAGYYEQYF.

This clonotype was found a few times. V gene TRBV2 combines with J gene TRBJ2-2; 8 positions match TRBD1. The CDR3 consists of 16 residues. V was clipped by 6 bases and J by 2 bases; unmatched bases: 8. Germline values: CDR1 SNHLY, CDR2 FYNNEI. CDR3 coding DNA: TGTGCCAGCAGCGCCGACAGGGGAGTTAACACCGGGGAGCTGTTTTTT. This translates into CASSADRGVNTGELFF.

The CDR3 spells CASSSGGSTSGDTQYF. The DNA of the CDR3 is TGTGCCAGCAGCTCCGGGGGGTCGACTAGCGGGGATACGCAGTATTTT. The chain carries TRBV5-4 and TRBJ2-3; 10 bases agree with TRBD2. Germline values: CDR1 SGHNT, CDR2 YYREEE (reference sequence). CDR3 length equals 16 residues. V gave up 3 bases and J gave up 6 bases; unmatched junction bases: 10.

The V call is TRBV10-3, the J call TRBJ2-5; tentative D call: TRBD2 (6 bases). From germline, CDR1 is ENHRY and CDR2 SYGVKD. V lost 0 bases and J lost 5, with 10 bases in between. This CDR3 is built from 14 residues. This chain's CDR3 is CAISESTRGETQYF. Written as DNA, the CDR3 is TGTGCCATCAGTGAGTCGACTCGGGGGGAGACCCAGTACTTC.

The CDR3 protein is CASSPQRGSSTDTQYF. In DNA form, the CDR3 reads TGTGCCAGCAGCCCCCAGCGGGGATCTAGCACAGATACGCAGTATTTT. The V call is TRBV12-3 or TRBV12-4, the J call TRBJ2-3; the match to TRBD2 covers 7 bases. The CDR3 has 16 residues. J lost 0 bases, V lost 6 bases, and 9 bases had no gene match.

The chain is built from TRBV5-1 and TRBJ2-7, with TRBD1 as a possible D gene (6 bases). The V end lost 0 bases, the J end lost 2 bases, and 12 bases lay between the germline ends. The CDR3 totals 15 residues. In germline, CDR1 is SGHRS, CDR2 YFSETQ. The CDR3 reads CASSLGLDRAYEQYF. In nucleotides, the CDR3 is TGCGCCAGCAGCTTGGGCCTGGACAGAGCCTACGAGCAGTACTTC.

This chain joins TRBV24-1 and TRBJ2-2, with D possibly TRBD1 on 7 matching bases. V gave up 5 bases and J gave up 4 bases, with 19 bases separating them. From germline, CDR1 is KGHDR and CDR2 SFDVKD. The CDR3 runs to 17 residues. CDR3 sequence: CATSGRGRGGSTGELFF. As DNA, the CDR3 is TGTGCCACCAGTGGGAGGGGGCGAGGGGGAAGCACCGGGGAGCTGTTTTTT.

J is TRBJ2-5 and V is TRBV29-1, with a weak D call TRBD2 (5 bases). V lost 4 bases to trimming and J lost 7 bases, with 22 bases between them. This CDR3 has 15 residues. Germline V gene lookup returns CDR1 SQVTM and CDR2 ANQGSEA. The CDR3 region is CSVASEVPPLGTQYF. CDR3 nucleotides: TGCAGCGTTGCGTCGGAGGTTCCCCCTCTGGGGACCCAGTACTTC.

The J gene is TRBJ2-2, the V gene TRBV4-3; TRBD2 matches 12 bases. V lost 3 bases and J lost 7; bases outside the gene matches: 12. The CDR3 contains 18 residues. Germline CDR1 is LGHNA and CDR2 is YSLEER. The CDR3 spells CASSQETSGRKKGGELFF. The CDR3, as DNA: TGCGCCAGCAGCCAGGAGACTAGCGGGAGAAAGAAAGGCGGGGAGCTGTTTTTT.

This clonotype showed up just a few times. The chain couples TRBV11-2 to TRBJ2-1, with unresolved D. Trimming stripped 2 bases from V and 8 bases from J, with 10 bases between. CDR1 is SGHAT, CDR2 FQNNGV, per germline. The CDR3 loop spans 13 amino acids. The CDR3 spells CASSLLRVDEQFF. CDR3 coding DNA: TGTGCCAGCAGCTTATTAAGGGTTGATGAGCAGTTCTTC. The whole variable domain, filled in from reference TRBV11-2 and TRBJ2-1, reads EAGVAQSPRYKIIEKRQSVAFWCNPISGHATLYWYQQILGQGPKLLIQFQNNGVVDDSQLPKDRFSAERLKGVDSTLKIQPAKLEDSAVYLCASSLLRVDEQFFGPGTRLTVL.

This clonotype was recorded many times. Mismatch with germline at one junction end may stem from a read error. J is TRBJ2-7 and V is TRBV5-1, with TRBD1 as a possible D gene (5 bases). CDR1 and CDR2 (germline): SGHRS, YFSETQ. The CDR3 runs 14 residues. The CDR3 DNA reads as TGTGCCAGCAGCTTAGGGCAGGGATCCTACGAGCAGTACTTC. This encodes CASSLGQGSYEQYF.

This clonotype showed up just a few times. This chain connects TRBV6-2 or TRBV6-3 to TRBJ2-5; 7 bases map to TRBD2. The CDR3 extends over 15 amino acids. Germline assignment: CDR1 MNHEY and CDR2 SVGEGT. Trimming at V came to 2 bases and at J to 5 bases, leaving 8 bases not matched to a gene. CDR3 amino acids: CASSYTGLSAETQYF. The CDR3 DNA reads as TGTGCCAGCAGTTACACGGGACTATCGGCGGAGACCCAGTACTTC.

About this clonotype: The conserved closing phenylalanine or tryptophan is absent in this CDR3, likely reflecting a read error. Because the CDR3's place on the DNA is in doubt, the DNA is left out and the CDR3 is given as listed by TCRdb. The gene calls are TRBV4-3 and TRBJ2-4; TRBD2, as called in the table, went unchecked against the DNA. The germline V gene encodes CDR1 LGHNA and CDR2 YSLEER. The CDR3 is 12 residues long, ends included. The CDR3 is CASSQGGGSVPP.

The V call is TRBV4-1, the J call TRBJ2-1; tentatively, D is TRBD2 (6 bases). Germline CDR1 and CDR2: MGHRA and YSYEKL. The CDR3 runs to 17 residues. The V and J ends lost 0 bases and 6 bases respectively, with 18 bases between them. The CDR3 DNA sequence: TGCGCCAGCAGCCAAGAAGGTCGCGAGCGGGCAGTCAATGAGCAGTTCTTC. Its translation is CASSQEGRERAVNEQFF.

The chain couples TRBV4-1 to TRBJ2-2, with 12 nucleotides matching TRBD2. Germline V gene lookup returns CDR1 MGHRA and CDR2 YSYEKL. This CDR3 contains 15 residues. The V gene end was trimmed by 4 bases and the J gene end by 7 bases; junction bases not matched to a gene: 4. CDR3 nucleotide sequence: TGCGCCAGCAGCCGACTAGCGGGGGTGAGCGGGGAGCTGTTTTTT. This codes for CASSRLAGVSGELFF.